The 16 T cell receptor beta chains below were found in one sample sequenced in a study of blood T cell repertoires in COVID-19. Generated by immunoSEQ multiplex PCR, the TCRdb table keeps only in-frame clones and is missing some. The sample has 250,000 to 300,000 clones; about 90% are singletons. Specimen: peripheral blood. The receptors were gathered from a woman aged 70 to 79 with COVID-19, enrolled during active disease.

This chain joins TRBV30 and TRBJ2-5; 13 bases match TRBD2. The germline V gene encodes CDR1 GTSNPN and CDR2 SVGIG (reference sequence). The CDR3 consists of 16 residues. V was clipped by 3 bases and J by 5 bases; unmatched bases: 9. CDR3 in DNA: TGTGCCTGGAGCGGAATCGGGACTAGCGGGACCGAGACCCAGTACTTC. Amino acids: CAWSGIGTSGTETQYF.

The chain uses TRBV7-9 and TRBJ2-7; TRBD1 matches at 8 bases. The CDR3 covers 17 residues. Germline lookup yields CDR1 SEHNR and CDR2 FQNEAQ (reference sequence). J gave up 0 bases and V 5 bases, and 12 bases lay outside the gene matches. Here the CDR3 DNA reads TGTGCCAGCAGCCGAGGCAACAGGGGGAGGCCCTCCTACGAGCAGTACTTC. Translating gives CASSRGNRGRPSYEQYF. The whole variable domain, remainder taken from reference TRBV7-9 and TRBJ2-7, is DTGVSQNPRHKITKRGQNVTFRCDPISEHNRLYWYRQTLGQGPEFLTYFQNEAQLEKSRLLSDRFSAERPKGSFSTLEIQRTEQGDSAMYLCASSRGNRGRPSYEQYFGPGTRLTVT.

This chain joins TRBV9 and TRBJ1-1; possible D gene TRBD1, 6 bases. CDR3 length equals 14 residues. In germline, CDR1 is SGDLS, CDR2 YYNGEE. The germline V and J ends were trimmed by 3 bases and 4 bases, with 13 bases remaining between them. The CDR3 reads CASSDNGRGTEAFF. In nucleotides, the CDR3 is TGTGCCAGCAGCGATAATGGCAGGGGCACTGAAGCTTTCTTT.

This clone has only one observation. This chain links TRBV11-3 with TRBJ1-1, with D maybe TRBD1 (6 bases). The V end lost 5 bases, the J end lost 11 bases, and 15 bases lay between the germline ends. The CDR3 runs 12 residues. Germline V gene sequence: CDR1 SGHNT, CDR2 YENEEA. CDR3 region: CASSRGAGAAFF. CDR3 nucleotides: TGTGCCAGCAGCCGTGGGGCAGGGGCTGCTTTCTTT.

Many counts were recorded for this clone. The chain joins TRBV3-1 (or the pseudogene TRBV3-2) to TRBJ2-7, with 7 bases lining up with TRBD2. CDR1 LGHDT and CDR2 YNNKEL come from the germline V gene (reference sequence). CDR3 length: 15 amino acids. The trim removed 2 bases at V and 6 bases at J, leaving 10 bases unmatched. The CDR3 DNA reads TGTGCCAGCAGCCAATTTAAGGGATCGGGAGGCGAGCAGTACTTC. This sequence encodes CASSQFKGSGGEQYF.

A few counts support this clone. The chain has TRBV7-2 and TRBJ2-3, with TRBD2 identical over 10 bases. Per germline, CDR1 SGHTA and CDR2 FQGNSA. This CDR3 comprises 18 residues. The J segment lost 2 bases and the V segment lost 1 base, leaving 9 bases of the junction unmatched. CDR3 in amino acids: CASSLGKAGGLFTDTQYF. CDR3 bases: TGTGCCAGCAGCTTAGGAAAAGCGGGAGGGCTTTTCACAGATACGCAGTATTTT.

This rearrangement joins TRBV28 to TRBJ1-6; 9 bases fit TRBD1. Germline CDR1 and CDR2: MDHEN and SYDVKM. CDR3 size: 15 residues. J gave up 6 bases and V 3 bases, and 3 bases lay outside the gene matches. As DNA, the CDR3 is TGTGCCAGCAGTTTGACAGGGGGGACTAATTCACCCCTCCACTTT. It specifies CASSLTGGTNSPLHF.

The gene calls are TRBV7-8 and TRBJ2-7; perhaps TRBD1 as D (5 bases). Between the trimmed V and J ends, which lost 5 bases and 4 bases, there was a span of 9 bases. Germline values: CDR1 SGHVS, CDR2 FQNEAQ. The CDR3 covers 12 residues. For the CDR3, the DNA is TGTGCCAGCAGCAAGACAGAATACGAGCAGTACTTC. Amino acids: CASSKTEYEQYF. The full variable domain, in which reference TRBV7-8 and TRBJ2-7 provide the parts outside the CDR3, is GAGVSQSPRYKVAKRGQDVALRCDPISGHVSLFWYQQALGQGPEFLTYFQNEAQLDKSGLPSDRFFAERPEGSVSTLKIQRTQQEDSAVYLCASSKTEYEQYFGPGTRLTVT.

The chain recombines TRBV11-2 with TRBJ1-5; no clear D gene. CDR3 size: 15 residues. Germline V gene sequence: CDR1 SGHAT, CDR2 FQNNGV. V shed 1 base and J shed 2 bases, with 9 bases lying between them. The CDR3 loop is CASSLGGRRNQPQHF. CDR3 nucleotides: TGTGCCAGCAGCTTAGGCGGGCGGCGCAATCAGCCCCAGCATTTT.

The chain is built from TRBV5-6 and TRBJ2-3, with D perhaps matching TRBD2 (5 bases). This CDR3 contains 16 residues. Trimming cost V 0 bases and J 4 bases, with 15 bases left between them. In germline, CDR1 is SGHDT, CDR2 YYEEEE. The CDR3 sequence is CASSLEGVEGSDTQYF. In nucleotides, the CDR3 is TGTGCCAGCAGCTTGGAAGGTGTTGAGGGCTCAGATACGCAGTATTTT. The full variable domain, its missing parts supplied by reference TRBV5-6 and TRBJ2-3, is DAGVTQSPTHLIKTRGQQVTLRCSPKSGHDTVSWYQQALGQGPQFIFQYYEEEERQRGNFPDRFSGHQFPNYSSELNVNALLLGDSALYLCASSLEGVEGSDTQYFGPGTRLTVL.

The J gene is TRBJ1-2, the V gene TRBV10-3; D remains unclear. Germline V CDR1 and CDR2: ENHRY, SYGVKD. This CDR3 is built from 14 residues. The ends were cut back, 4 bases at V and 0 bases at J, with 9 bases in the middle. CDR3 loop: CAISVNSANYGYTF. In DNA, the CDR3 is TGTGCCATCAGTGTAAACAGTGCTAACTATGGCTACACCTTC.

Note on this clone: Other DNA sequences from this sample encode an identical CDR3 as well. The rearrangement links TRBV24-1 to TRBJ2-5; tentative D call: TRBD1 (6 bases). This CDR3 has 15 amino acids. Germline V gene data show CDR1 as KGHDR and CDR2 as SFDVKD. V lost 0 bases and J lost 2, with 9 bases in between. The CDR3 region has the DNA TGTGCCACCAGTGATTTGCAAACAGGGCAAGAGACCCAGTACTTC. Translation: CATSDLQTGQETQYF.

The V call is TRBV30, the J call TRBJ2-1, with 7 bases aligning to TRBD2. With V trimmed by 0 bases and J by 5 bases, 10 bases remained unmatched. The CDR3 consists of 16 residues. Looked up from germline, CDR1 is GTSNPN and CDR2 is SVGIG (reference sequence). The CDR3 is CAWSVGASGNNNEQFF. The CDR3 region has the DNA TGTGCCTGGAGTGTAGGGGCTAGCGGAAACAACAATGAGCAGTTCTTC.

This clone appeared once. The V gene is TRBV19, the J gene TRBJ2-3; D possibly corresponds to TRBD2 (5 bases). CDR1 LNHDA and CDR2 SQIVND come from the germline V gene (reference sequence). V was clipped by 5 bases and J by 4 bases, with 10 bases between them. The length of the CDR3 is 13 residues. The CDR3 loop is CASSLGSPDTQYF. The CDR3 DNA is TGTGCCAGTAGTCTAGGGAGCCCAGATACGCAGTATTTT. Complete variable domain (other parts from reference TRBV19 and TRBJ2-3): DGGITQSPKYLFRKEGQNVTLSCEQNLNHDAMYWYRQDPGQGLRLIYYSQIVNDFQKGDIAEGYSVSREKKESFPLTVTSAQKNPTAFYLCASSLGSPDTQYFGPGTRLTVL.

This chain links TRBV7-3 with TRBJ1-6; a weak D match, TRBD1 (5 bases). The CDR3 contains 15 residues. With 2 bases removed from V and 7 bases from J, the gap between germline ends came to 12 bases. Per the germline V gene, CDR1 is SGHTA and CDR2 is FQGTGA. CDR3 DNA sequence: TGTGCCAGCAGCTTATACGCAGGGTCGAATTCACCCCTCCACTTT. The encoded protein is CASSLYAGSNSPLHF.

V is TRBV30 and J is TRBJ1-5, with D possibly being TRBD1 (6 bases). The V gene lost 2 bases and the J gene lost 0 bases, with 11 bases spanning the gap. This CDR3 has 15 amino acids. The germline V gene encodes CDR1 GTSNPN and CDR2 SVGIG (reference sequence). The CDR3 sequence is CAWSTGHLSNQPQHF. In DNA, the CDR3 is TGTGCCTGGAGTACGGGACACCTTAGCAATCAGCCCCAGCATTTT.